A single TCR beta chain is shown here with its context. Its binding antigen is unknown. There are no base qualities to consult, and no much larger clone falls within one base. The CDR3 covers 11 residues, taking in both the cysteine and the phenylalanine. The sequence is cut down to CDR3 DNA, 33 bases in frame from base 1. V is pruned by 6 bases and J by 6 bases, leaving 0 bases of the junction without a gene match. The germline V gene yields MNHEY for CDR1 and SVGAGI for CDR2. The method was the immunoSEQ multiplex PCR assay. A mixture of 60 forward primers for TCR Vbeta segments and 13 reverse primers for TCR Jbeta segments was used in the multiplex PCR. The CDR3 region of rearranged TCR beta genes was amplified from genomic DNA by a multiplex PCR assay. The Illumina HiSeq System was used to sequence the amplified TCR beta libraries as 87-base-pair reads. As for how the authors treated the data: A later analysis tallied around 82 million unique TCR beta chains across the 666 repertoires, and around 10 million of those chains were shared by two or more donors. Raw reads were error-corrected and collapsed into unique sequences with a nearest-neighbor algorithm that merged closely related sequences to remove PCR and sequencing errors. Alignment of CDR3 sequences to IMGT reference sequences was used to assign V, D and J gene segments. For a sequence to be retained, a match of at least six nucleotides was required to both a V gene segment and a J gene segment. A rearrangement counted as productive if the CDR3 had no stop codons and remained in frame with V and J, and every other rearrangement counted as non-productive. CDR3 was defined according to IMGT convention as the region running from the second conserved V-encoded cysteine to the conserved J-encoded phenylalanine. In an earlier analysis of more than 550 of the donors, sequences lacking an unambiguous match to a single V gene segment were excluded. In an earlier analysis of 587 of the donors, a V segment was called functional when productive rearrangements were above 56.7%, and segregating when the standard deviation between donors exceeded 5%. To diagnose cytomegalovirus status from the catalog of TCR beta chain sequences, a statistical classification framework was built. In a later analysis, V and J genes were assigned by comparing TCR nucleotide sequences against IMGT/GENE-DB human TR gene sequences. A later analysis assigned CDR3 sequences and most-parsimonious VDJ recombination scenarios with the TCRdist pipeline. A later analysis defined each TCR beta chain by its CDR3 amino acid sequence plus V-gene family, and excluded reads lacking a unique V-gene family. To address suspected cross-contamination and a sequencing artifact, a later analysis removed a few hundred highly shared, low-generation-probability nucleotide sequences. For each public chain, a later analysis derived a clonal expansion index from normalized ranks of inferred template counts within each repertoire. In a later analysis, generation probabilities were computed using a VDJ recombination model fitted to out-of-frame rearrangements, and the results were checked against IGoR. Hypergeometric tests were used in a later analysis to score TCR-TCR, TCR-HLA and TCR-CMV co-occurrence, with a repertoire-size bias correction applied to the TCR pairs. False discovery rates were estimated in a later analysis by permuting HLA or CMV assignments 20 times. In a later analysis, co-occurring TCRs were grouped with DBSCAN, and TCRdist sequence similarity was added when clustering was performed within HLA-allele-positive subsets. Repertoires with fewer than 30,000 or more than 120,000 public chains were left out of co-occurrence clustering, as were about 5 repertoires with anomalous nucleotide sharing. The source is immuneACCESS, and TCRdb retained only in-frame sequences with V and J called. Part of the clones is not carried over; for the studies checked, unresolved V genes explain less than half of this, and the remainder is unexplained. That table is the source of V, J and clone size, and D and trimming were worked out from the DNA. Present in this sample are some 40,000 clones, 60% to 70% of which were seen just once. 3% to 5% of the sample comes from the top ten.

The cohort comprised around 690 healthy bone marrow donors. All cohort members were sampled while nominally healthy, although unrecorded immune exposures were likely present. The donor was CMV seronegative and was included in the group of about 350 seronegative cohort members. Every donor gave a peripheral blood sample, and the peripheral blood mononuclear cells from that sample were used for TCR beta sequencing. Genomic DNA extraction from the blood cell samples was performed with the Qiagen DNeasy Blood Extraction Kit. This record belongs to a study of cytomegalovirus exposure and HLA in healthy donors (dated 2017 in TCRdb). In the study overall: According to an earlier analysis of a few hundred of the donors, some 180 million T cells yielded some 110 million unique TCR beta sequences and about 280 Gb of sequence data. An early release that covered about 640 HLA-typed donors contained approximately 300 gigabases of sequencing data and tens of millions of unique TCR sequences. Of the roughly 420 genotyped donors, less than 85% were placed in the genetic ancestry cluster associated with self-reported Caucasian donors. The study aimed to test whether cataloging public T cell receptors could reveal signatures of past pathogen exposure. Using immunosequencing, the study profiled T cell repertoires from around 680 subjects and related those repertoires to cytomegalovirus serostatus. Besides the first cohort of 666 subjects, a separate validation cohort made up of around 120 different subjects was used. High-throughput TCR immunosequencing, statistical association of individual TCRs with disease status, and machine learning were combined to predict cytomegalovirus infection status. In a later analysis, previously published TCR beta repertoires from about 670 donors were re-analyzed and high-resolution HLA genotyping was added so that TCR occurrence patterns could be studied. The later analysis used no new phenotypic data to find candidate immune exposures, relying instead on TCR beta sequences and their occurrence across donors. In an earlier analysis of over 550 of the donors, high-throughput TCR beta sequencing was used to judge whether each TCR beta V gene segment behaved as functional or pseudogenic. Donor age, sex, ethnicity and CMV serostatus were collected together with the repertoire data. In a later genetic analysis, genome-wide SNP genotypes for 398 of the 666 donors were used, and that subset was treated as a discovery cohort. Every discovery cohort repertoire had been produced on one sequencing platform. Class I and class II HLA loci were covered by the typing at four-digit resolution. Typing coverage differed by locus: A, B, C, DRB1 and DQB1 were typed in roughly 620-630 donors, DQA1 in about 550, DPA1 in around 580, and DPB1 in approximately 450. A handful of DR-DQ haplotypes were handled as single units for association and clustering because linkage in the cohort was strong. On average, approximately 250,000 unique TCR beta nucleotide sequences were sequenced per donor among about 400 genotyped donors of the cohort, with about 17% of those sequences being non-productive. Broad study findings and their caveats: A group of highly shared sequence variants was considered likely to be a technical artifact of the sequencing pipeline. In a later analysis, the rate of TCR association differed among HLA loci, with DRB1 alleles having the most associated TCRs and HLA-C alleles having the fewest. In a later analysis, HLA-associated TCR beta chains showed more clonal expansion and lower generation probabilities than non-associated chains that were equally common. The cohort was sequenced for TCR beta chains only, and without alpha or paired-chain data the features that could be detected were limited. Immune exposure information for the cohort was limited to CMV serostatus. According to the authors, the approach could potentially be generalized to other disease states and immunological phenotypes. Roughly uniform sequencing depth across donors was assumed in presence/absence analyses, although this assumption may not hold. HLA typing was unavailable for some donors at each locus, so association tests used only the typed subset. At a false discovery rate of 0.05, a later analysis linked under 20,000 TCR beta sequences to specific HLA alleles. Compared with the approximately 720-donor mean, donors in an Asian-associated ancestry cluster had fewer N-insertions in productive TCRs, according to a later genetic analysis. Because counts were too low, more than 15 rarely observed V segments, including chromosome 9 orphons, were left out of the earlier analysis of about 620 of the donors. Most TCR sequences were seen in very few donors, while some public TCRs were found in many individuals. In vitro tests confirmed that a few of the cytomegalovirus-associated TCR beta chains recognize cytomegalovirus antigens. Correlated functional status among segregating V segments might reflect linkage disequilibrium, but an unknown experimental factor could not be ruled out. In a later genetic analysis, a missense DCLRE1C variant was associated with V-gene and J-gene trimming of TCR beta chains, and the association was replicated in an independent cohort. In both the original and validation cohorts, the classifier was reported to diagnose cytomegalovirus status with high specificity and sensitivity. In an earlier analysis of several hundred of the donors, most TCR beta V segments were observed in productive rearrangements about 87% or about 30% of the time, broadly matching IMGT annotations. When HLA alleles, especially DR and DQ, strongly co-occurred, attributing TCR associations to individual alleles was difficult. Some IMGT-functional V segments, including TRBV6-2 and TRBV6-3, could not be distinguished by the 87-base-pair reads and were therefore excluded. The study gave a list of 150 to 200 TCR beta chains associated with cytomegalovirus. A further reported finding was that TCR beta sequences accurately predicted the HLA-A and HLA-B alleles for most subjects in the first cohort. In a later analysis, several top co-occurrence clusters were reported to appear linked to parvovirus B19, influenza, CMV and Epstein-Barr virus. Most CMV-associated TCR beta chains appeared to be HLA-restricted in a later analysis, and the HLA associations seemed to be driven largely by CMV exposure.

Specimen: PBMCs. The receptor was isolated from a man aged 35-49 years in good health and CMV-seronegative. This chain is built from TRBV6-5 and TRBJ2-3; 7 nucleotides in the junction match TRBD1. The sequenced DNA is TGTGCCAGCAGACAGGGGGATACGCAGTATTTT. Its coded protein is CASRQGDTQYF.